This T cell receptor (beta chain) comes out of a study of regulatory T cells in long-lasting Graves disease. Study background: Persistent Graves' disease denoted over 5 years of antithyroid drugs plus positive TSH receptor antibodies.

The authors built TCR beta libraries using iRepertoire HTBI primers and Arm-PCR of CDR3 regions. From the multiplex PCR reads, TCRdb called clonotypes with MiXCR, one entry per CDR3 protein. The sample carries over 450,000 distinct CDR3 sequences, 20% to 25% recorded once. The time point denotes: persistent/refractory GD, antithyroid drugs over 5 years with positive TRAb. Following extraction of RNA from PBMCs, that RNA was used to make the TCR library. Per the germline V gene, CDR1 is SEHNR and CDR2 is FQNEAQ (reference sequence). The ends were cut back, 8 bases at V and 4 bases at J, with 5 bases in the middle. The CDR3 spans 10 residues.

This receptor was obtained from a female donor with Graves disease. The specimen comprised peripheral blood mononuclear cells (PBMCs), sampled when the disease was refractory, from a patient treated with antithyroid drugs. The chain couples TRBV7-9 to TRBJ1-1; D is unresolved. The CDR3 loop is CASLGTEAFF. The CDR3 DNA is TGTGCCAGCTTGGGCACTGAAGCTTTCTTT. The entire variable domain, with the rest obtained from reference TRBV7-9 and TRBJ1-1, is as follows: DTGVSQNPRHKITKRGQNVTFRCDPISEHNRLYWYRQTLGQGPEFLTYFQNEAQLEKSRLLSDRFSAERPKGSFSTLEIQRTEQGDSAMYLCASLGTEAFFGQGTRLTVV.